These 9 T cell receptor beta chains were all obtained from the same sample, sequenced in a study of cytomegalovirus exposure and HLA in healthy donors. 13 Jbeta primers and 60 Vbeta primers were used for the PCR. Produced via immunoSEQ multiplex PCR; TCRdb's table is partial and in-frame only. The sample yields around 100,000 clones, 67% seen once. Source material: PBMCs. These receptor sequences come from a young man in good health and CMV-seronegative.

This clone was counted a single time. V is TRBV7-9 and J is TRBJ1-1; no definite D call. Trimming took 1 base from V and 11 from J, leaving 11 bases between them. Germline loops: CDR1 SEHNR, CDR2 FQNEAQ (reference sequence). The CDR3 loop spans 12 amino acids. In DNA, the CDR3 is TGTGCCAGCAGCTTAGATCAGGTGTGGGCTTTCTTT. It yields the protein CASSLDQVWAFF.

Concerning this clone: The germline gene is not matched at one end of the junction; a read error may be the cause. The rearrangement joins TRBV28 to TRBJ2-5; D gene unclear. Germline assignment: CDR1 MDHEN and CDR2 SYDVKM. The length of the CDR3 is 12 residues. The CDR3 DNA reads as TGTGCCAGCAGTTCCCTCCCAGAGGCCCAGTACTTC. It translates to CASSSLPEAQYF.

This chain joins TRBV30 and TRBJ2-5, with TRBD2 identical over 9 bases. The CDR3 runs to 12 residues. Trimming took 3 bases from V and 8 from J; bases not matched to a gene: 4. Germline assignment: CDR1 GTSNPN and CDR2 SVGIG (reference sequence). The CDR3 DNA is TGTGCCTGGAGACTAGCGGGTGCCACCCAGTACTTC. Its protein product is CAWRLAGATQYF. The variable domain in full, completed from reference TRBV30 and TRBJ2-5, reads SQTIHQWPATLVQPVGSPLSLECTVEGTSNPNLYWYRQAAGRGLQLLFYSVGIGQISSEVPQNLSASRPQDRQFILSSKKLLLSDSGFYLCAWRLAGATQYFGPGTRLLVL.

The rearrangement uses TRBV27 and TRBJ1-5, with D possibly TRBD1 on 5 matching bases. This CDR3 is 15 amino acids long. Germline V CDR1 and CDR2: MNHEY, SMNVEV (reference sequence). V dropped 10 bases and J dropped 3 bases, with 19 bases sitting between them. This CDR3 reads CAISPDSRANQPQHF. CDR3 DNA sequence: TGTGCCATCAGCCCCGACAGTAGGGCCAATCAGCCCCAGCATTTT.

The chain is built from TRBV28 and TRBJ2-7, with TRBD2 matching over 7 bases. V lost 7 bases to trimming and J lost 0 bases; unmatched junction nucleotides: 9. The CDR3 length is 15 residues. The germline gives CDR1 MDHEN, CDR2 SYDVKM. CDR3 amino acids: CASTPGGLVSYEQYF. The CDR3 DNA follows: TGTGCCAGCACTCCGGGCGGACTAGTCTCCTACGAGCAGTACTTC. The variable domain in full, with the rest retrieved from reference TRBV28 and TRBJ2-7, is DVKVTQSSRYLVKRTGEKVFLECVQDMDHENMFWYRQDPGLGLRLIYFSYDVKMKEKGDIPEGYSVSREKKERFSLILESASTNQTSMYLCASTPGGLVSYEQYFGPGTRLTVT.

The gene calls are TRBV28 and TRBJ1-5; 9 bases map to TRBD1. Unmatched junction bases numbered 4, after V lost 4 bases and J lost 3 bases. This CDR3 has 15 residues. CDR1 is MDHEN, CDR2 SYDVKM, per germline. The CDR3 nucleotides read TGTGCCAGCAGTTCCGGGACAGGGAACAATCAGCCCCAGCATTTT. Its translation: CASSSGTGNNQPQHF.

The rearrangement links TRBV19 to TRBJ2-2; D is unresolved. The CDR3 contains 13 residues. Looked up from germline, CDR1 is LNHDA and CDR2 is SQIVND (reference sequence). Trimming shortened V by 6 bases and J by 6 bases, and 11 bases separated the two germline ends. CDR3 amino acids: CASSINPPGELFF. Written as DNA, the CDR3 is TGTGCCAGTAGCATCAATCCCCCCGGGGAGCTGTTTTTT.

The chain is built from TRBV7-2 and TRBJ2-5; TRBD2 agrees at 8 bases. The CDR3 consists of 14 residues. V trimming: 1 base; J trimming: 4 bases; junction bases outside the gene matches: 2. Germline lookup yields CDR1 SGHTA and CDR2 FQGNSA. CDR3 residues: CASSLGTSLETQYF. DNA for the CDR3: TGTGCCAGCAGCTTAGGGACTAGCCTAGAGACCCAGTACTTC. Looking up the rest from reference TRBV7-2 and TRBJ2-5 gives the full variable domain: GAGVSQSPSNKVTEKGKDVELRCDPISGHTALYWYRQSLGQGLEFLIYFQGNSAPDKSGLPSDRFSAERTGGSVSTLTIQRTQQEDSAVYLCASSLGTSLETQYFGPGTRLLVL.

This clone appeared a few times. CDR3 bases: TGTGCCAGCAGTTACAGCGGAGTGAACACTGAAGCTTTCTTT. This sequence encodes CASSYSGVNTEAFF. The J gene is TRBJ1-1, the V gene TRBV6-5, with D uncertain. The CDR3 runs 14 residues. Looked up from germline, CDR1 is MNHEY and CDR2 is SVGAGI. The ends were cut back, 2 bases at V and 0 bases at J, with 7 bases in the middle.